Described below is a single TCR beta chain sequence and its context. The data were taken from a study of blood T cell repertoires in COVID-19. Looking at the study overall: The study drew acute and convalescent COVID-19 samples from the United States, Italy and Spain. In each case, the material was cDNA or gDNA derived from T cells, B-cell-depleted T cells, or PBMCs.

Per the original methods: Estimates of nucleated cell counts were drawn from the amplification of reference gene primers. Using immunoSEQ multiplex PCR, the repertoire was profiled, and TCRdb retains in-frame clones only, with some absent. That table supplies the V and J calls and clone size; D and trimming were determined from the DNA. In the table there are about 74,000 clones, approximately 91% of which are singletons. Per germline, CDR1 SGHNT and CDR2 YYREEE (reference sequence). The length of the CDR3 is 15 residues. Trimming took 6 bases from V and 6 from J; bases not matched to a gene: 12. The sample comprised peripheral blood. The receptor was derived from a man between 70 and 80 years old with active or convalescent COVID-19. This chain uses TRBV5-4 with TRBJ2-7, with 10 bases aligning to TRBD2. The CDR3 here is CASTGGVAGGGEQYF. The CDR3 bases are TGTGCCAGCACCGGGGGGGTAGCGGGAGGTGGCGAGCAGTACTTC.